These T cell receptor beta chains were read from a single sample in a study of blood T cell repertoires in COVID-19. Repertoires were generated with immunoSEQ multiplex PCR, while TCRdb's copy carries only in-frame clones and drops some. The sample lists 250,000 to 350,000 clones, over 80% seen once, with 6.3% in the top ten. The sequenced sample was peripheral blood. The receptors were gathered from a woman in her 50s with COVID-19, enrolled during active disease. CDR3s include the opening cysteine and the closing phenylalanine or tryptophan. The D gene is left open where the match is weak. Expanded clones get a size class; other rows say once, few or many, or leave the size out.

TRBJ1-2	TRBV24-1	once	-	CATSDNSGINYGYTF	TGTGCCACCAGTGATAACAGCGGGATTAACTATGGCTACACCTTC
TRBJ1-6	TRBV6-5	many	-	CASSYSILRGSPLHF	TGTGCCAGCAGTTACTCGATTCTAAGGGGTTCACCCCTCCACTTT
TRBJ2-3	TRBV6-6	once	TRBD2	CASRLGLAGSSDTQYF	TGTGCCAGCAGACTGGGACTAGCGGGCAGCTCAGATACGCAGTATTTT
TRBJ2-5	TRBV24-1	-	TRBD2	CATSEGSGTYQETQYF	TGTGCCACCAGTGAGGGTAGCGGGACCTACCAAGAGACCCAGTACTTC
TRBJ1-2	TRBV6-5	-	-	CASSYSRFINYGYTF	TGTGCCAGCAGTTACTCTCGGTTTATTAACTATGGCTACACCTTC
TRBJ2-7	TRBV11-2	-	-	CASSSGGQKEQYF	TGTGCCAGCAGCTCCGGTGGACAGAAGGAGCAGTACTTC
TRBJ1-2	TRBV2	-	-	CASQGHYGYTF	TGTGCCAGCCAGGGTCACTATGGCTACACCTTC
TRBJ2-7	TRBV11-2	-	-	CASSPENRVLGTHF	TGTGCCAGCAGCCCTGAAAACAGGGTCCTGGGGACGCACTTC
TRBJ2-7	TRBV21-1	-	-	CASSKAGELREQYF	TGTGCCAGCAGCAAAGCGGGAGAGCTTCGCGAGCAGTACTTC
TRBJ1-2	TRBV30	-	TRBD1	CAWSQDREGYGYTF	TGTGCCTGGAGTCAGGACAGGGAGGGCTATGGCTACACCTTC
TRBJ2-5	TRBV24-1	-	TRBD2	CATSLTSGREETQYF	TGTGCCACCAGCCTGACTAGCGGGAGGGAAGAGACCCAGTACTTC
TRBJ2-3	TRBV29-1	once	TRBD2	CSVLGTSGRGPGVDTQYF	TGCAGCGTTCTAGGGACTAGCGGGAGAGGACCGGGGGTAGATACGCAGTATTTT
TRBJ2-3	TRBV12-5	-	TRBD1	CASGGTGSGTDTQYF	TGTGCTAGTGGGGGGACAGGGTCTGGCACAGATACGCAGTATTTT
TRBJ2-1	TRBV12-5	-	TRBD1	CASGLVDRYGEQFF	TGTGCTAGTGGTTTGGTGGACAGGTACGGTGAGCAGTTCTTC
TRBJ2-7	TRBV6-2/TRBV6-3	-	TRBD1	CASSYGDRGAGRIYEQYF	TGTGCCAGCAGTTACGGGGACAGGGGCGCAGGTAGGATCTACGAGCAGTACTTC
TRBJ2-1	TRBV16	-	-	CASSQWSSSYNEQFF	TGTGCCAGCAGCCAATGGTCCAGCTCCTACAATGAGCAGTTCTTC
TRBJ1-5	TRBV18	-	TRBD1	CASSPPGTGNQPQHF	TGTGCCAGCTCACCACCCGGGACAGGTAATCAGCCCCAGCATTTT
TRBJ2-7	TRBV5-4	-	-	CASSLALGEEYF	TGTGCCAGCAGCTTGGCCCTTGGGGAGGAGTACTTC
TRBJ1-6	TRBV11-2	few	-	CASSFSRSPLHF	TGTGCCAGCAGCTTTTCGCGGTCACCCCTCCACTTT
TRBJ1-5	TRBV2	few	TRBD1	CASAGTGGGQPQHF	TGTGCCAGTGCCGGGACAGGGGGAGGACAGCCCCAGCATTTT
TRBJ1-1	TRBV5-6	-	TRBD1	CASSFRDRGLLNTEAFF	TGTGCCAGCAGCTTCCGGGACAGGGGGCTTTTGAACACTGAAGCTTTCTTT
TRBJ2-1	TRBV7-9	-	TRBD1	CASSSRRDRGPRSYNEQFF	TGTGCCAGCAGCTCCCGCCGGGACAGGGGGCCTCGCTCCTACAATGAGCAGTTCTTC
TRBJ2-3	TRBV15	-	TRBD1	CATSRGQGARADTQYF	TGTGCCACCAGCAGGGGACAGGGGGCTAGGGCAGATACGCAGTATTTT
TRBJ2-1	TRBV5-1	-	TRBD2	CASSFSGVSYNEQFF	TGCGCCAGCAGCTTTAGCGGGGTATCCTACAATGAGCAGTTCTTC
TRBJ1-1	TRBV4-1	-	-	CASSHQGIDTEAFF	TGCGCCAGCAGCCATCAGGGCATCGACACTGAAGCTTTCTTT
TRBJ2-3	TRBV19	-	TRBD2	CASSISSGRVDTQYF	TGTGCCAGTAGTATCTCTAGCGGGAGGGTAGATACGCAGTATTTT
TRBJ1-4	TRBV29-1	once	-	CSVETGQGNEKLFF	TGCAGCGTTGAAACAGGGCAGGGGAATGAAAAACTGTTTTTT
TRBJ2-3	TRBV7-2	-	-	CASSLDRGRTQYF	TGTGCCAGCAGCTTAGATAGGGGTCGCACGCAGTATTTT
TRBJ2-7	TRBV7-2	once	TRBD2	CASSFDGGSYEQYF	TGTGCCAGCAGCTTTGACGGCGGGAGTTACGAGCAGTACTTC
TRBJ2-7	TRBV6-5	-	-	CASSITGTTYEQYF	TGTGCCAGCAGTATAACCGGGACAACTTACGAGCAGTACTTC
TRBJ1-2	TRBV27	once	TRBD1	CASSKDRAFGGIYGYTF	TGTGCCAGCAGTAAGGACAGGGCATTTGGGGGGATCTATGGCTACACCTTC
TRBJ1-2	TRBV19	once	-	CASSDFGVENGYTF	TGTGCCAGTAGTGATTTCGGGGTCGAAAATGGCTACACCTTC
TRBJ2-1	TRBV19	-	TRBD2	CASSGLAGVYEQFF	TGTGCCAGTAGTGGGCTAGCGGGAGTCTATGAGCAGTTCTTC
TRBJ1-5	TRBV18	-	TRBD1	CASSPRQGENQPQHF	TGTGCCAGCTCACCCAGACAGGGTGAGAATCAGCCCCAGCATTTT
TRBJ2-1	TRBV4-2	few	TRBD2	CASSSGTSGNNEQFF	TGTGCCAGCAGCTCCGGGACTAGCGGAAACAATGAGCAGTTCTTC
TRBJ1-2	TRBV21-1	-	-	CASSNHWDIRCPLRYGYTF	TGTGCCAGCAGCAACCACTGGGACATCCGCTGCCCCCTCCGCTATGGCTACACCTTC
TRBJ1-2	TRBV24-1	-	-	CATSDLDSKGYTF	TGTGCCACCAGTGACCTGGACTCTAAAGGGTACACCTTC
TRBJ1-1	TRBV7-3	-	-	CASSRGAGTEAFF	TGTGCCAGCAGCCGGGGGGCGGGCACTGAAGCTTTCTTT
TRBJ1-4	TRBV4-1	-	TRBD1	CASSHPGTGQRKLFF	TGCGCCAGCAGCCACCCCGGGACAGGTCAGAGAAAACTGTTTTTT
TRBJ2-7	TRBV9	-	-	CASSPGGGSSYEQYF	TGTGCCAGCAGCCCCGGAGGTGGGAGCTCCTACGAGCAGTACTTC
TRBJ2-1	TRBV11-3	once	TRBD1	CASSTQTGSSYNEQFF	TGTGCCAGCAGCACCCAGACAGGGAGCTCCTACAATGAGCAGTTCTTC
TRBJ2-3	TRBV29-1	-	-	CSVEAGTDTQYF	TGCAGCGTTGAGGCCGGCACAGATACGCAGTATTTT
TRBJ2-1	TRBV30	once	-	CAWKGTGVGEQFF	TGTGCCTGGAAGGGGACGGGAGTTGGTGAGCAGTTCTTC
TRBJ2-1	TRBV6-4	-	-	CASRTGGGGEQFF	TGTGCCAGCAGGACCGGAGGGGGCGGTGAGCAGTTCTTC